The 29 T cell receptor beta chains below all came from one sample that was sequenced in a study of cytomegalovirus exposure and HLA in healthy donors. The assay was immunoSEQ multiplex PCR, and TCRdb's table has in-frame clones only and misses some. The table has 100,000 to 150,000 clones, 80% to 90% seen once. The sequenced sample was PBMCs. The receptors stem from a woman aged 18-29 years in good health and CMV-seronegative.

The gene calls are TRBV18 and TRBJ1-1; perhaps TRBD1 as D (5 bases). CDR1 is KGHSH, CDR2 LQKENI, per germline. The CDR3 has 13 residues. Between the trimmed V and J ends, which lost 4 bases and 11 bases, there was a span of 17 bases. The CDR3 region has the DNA TGTGCCAGCTCACGAAATGTAGGGGCGGATGCTTTCTTT. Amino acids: CASSRNVGADAFF. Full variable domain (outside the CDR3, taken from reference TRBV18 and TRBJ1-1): NAGVMQNPRHLVRRRGQEARLRCSPMKGHSHVYWYRQLPEEGLKFMVYLQKENIIDESGMPKERFSAEFPKEGPSILRIQQVVRGDSAAYFCASSRNVGADAFFGQGTRLTVV.

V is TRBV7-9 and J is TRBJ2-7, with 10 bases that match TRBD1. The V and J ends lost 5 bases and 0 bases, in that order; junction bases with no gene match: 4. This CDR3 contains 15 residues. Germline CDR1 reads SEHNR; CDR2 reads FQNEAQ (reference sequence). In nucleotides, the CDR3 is TGTGCCAGCAGCGCAGGGACAGGGGTCTCCTACGAGCAGTACTTC. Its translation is CASSAGTGVSYEQYF.

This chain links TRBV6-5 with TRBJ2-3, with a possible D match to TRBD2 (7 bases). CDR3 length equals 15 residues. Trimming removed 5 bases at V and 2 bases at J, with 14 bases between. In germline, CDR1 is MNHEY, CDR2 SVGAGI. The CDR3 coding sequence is TGTGCCAGCAGTCCCTGGGGGGGGGCCACAGATACGCAGTATTTT. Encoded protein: CASSPWGGATDTQYF.

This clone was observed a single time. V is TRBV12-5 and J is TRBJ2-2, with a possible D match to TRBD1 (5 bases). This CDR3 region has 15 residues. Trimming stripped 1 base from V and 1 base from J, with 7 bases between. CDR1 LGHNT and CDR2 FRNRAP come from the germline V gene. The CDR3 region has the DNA TGTGCTAGTGGTTTGGATACAGGGAACACCGGGGAGCTGTTTTTT. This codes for CASGLDTGNTGELFF.

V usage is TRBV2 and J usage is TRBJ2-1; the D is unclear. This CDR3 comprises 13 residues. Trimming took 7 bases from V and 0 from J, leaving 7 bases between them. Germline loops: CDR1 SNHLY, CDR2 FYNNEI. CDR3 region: CASTESSYNEQFF. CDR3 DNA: TGTGCCAGCACTGAGAGCTCCTACAATGAGCAGTTCTTC.

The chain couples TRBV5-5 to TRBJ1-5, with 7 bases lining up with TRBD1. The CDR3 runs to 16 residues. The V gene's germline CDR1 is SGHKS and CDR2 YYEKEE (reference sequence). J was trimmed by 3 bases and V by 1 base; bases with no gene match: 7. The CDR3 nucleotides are TGTGCCAGCAGCTTGAGGGCAGGGGGACCCAATCAGCCCCAGCATTTT. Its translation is CASSLRAGGPNQPQHF.

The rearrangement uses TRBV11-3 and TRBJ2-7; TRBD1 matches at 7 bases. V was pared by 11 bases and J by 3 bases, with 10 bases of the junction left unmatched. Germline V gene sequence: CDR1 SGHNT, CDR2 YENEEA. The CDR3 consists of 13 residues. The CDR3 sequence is CALGQESHYEQYF. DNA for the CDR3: TGTGCCCTCGGACAGGAGTCTCACTACGAGCAGTACTTC.

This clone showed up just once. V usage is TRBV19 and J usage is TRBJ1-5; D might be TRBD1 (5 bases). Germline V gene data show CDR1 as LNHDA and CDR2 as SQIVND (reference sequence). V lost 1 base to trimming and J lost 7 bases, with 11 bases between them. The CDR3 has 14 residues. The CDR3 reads CASSIGAGRQPQHF. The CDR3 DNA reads TGTGCCAGTAGTATAGGGGCAGGGAGGCAGCCCCAGCATTTT.

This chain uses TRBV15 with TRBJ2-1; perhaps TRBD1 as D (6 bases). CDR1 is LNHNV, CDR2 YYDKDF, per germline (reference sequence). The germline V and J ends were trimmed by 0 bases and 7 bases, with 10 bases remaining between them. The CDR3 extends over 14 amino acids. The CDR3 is CATSREAGVNEQFF. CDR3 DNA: TGTGCCACCAGCAGAGAGGCAGGGGTGAATGAGCAGTTCTTC.

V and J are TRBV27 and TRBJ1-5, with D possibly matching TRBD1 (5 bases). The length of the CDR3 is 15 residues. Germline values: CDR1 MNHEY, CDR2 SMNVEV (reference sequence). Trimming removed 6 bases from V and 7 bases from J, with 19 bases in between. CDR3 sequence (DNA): TGTGCCAGCAGAAAAGACAGCTATGCCATCCAGCCCCAGCATTTT. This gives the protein CASRKDSYAIQPQHF.

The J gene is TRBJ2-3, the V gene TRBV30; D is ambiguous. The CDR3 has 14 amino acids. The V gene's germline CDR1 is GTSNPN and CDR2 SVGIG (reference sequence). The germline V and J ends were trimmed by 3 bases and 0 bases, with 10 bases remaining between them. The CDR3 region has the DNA TGTGCCTGGAGCCCCCCCCCTAGCACAGATACGCAGTATTTT. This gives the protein CAWSPPPSTDTQYF.

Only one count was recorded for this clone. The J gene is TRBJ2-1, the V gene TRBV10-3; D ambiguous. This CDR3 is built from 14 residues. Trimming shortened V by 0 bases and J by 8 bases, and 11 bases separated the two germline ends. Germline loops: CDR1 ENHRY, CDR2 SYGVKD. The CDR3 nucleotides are TGTGCCATCAGTGAGTCCACCACCCGGGATGAGCAGTTCTTC. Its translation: CAISESTTRDEQFF.

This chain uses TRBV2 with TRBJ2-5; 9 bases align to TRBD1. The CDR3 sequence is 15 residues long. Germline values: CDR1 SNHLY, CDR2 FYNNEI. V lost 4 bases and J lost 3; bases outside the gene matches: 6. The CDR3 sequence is CASSAEGQGKETQYF. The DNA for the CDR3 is TGTGCCAGCAGTGCTGAGGGACAGGGAAAAGAGACCCAGTACTTC.

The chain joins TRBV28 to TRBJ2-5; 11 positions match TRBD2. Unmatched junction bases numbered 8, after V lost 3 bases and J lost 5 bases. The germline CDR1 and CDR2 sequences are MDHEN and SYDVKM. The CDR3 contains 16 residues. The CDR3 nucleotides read TGTGCCAGCAGTTTTGGAGTAGCGGGGGGGCAGGAGACCCAGTACTTC. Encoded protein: CASSFGVAGGQETQYF.

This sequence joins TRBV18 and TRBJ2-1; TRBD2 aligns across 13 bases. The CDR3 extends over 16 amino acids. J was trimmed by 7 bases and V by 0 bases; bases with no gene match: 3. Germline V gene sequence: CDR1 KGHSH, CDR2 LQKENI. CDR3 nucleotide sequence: TGTGCCAGCTCACCACCGGGACTAGCGGGAAGGAATGAGCAGTTCTTC. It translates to CASSPPGLAGRNEQFF.

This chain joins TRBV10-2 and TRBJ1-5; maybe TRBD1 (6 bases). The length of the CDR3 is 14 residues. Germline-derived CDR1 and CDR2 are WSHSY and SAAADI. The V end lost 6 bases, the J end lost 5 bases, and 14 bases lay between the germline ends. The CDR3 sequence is CASRGGARDQPQHF. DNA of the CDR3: TGCGCCAGCAGGGGGGGGGCCCGCGATCAGCCCCAGCATTTT.

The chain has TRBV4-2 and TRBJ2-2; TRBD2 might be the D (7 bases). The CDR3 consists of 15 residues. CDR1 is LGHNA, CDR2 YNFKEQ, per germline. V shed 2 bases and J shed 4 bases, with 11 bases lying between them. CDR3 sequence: CASSQTGGSTGELFF. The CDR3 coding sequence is TGTGCCAGCAGCCAAACGGGGGGCTCCACCGGGGAGCTGTTTTTT.

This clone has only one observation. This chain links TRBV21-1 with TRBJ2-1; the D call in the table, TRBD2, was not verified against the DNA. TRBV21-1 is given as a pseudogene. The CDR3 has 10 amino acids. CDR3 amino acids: CASSVRGKFF. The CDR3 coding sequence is TGTGCCAGCAGCGTGAGAGGGAAGTTCTTC.

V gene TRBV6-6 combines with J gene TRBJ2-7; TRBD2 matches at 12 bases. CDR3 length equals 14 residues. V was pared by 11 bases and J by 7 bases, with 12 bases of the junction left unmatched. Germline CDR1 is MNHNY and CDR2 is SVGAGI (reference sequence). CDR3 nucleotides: TGTGCCTCACAGATCAGGACTAGCGGGGCAGAGCAGTACTTC. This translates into CASQIRTSGAEQYF.

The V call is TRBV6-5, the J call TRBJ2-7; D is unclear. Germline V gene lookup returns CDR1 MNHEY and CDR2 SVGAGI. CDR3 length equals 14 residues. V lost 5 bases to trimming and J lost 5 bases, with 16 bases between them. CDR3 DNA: TGTGCCAGCAGTCCCGGTGTAATGGTCCACGAGCAGTACTTC. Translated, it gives CASSPGVMVHEQYF.

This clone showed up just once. CDR3 amino acids: CASSMAGRSTDTQYF. CDR3 DNA: TGTGCCAGCAGCATGGCCGGGAGGTCCACAGATACGCAGTATTTT. The chain links TRBV27 to TRBJ2-3; TRBD2 matches 7 bases. Germline V gene data show CDR1 as MNHEY and CDR2 as SMNVEV (reference sequence). The CDR3 extends over 15 amino acids. V shed 6 bases and J 2 bases; nucleotides not matched to a gene: 8.

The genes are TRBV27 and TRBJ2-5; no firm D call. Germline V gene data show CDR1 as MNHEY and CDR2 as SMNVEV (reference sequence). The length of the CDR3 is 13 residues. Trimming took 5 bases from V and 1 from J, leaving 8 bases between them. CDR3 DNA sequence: TGTGCCAGCAGTCCTACGCCCCAAGAGACCCAGTACTTC. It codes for CASSPTPQETQYF.

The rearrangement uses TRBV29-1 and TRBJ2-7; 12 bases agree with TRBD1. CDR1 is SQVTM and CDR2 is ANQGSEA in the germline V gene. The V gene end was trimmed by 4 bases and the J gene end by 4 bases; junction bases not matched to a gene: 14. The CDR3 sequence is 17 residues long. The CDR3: CSVAHMKRDRGPYEQYF. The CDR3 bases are TGCAGCGTTGCCCACATGAAACGGGACAGGGGGCCATACGAGCAGTACTTC.

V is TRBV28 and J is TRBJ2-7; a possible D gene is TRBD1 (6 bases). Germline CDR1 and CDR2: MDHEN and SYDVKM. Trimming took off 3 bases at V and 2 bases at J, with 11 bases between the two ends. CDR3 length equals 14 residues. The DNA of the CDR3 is TGTGCCAGCAGTTTCATCGCAGGGGCCTACGAGCAGTACTTC. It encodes CASSFIAGAYEQYF. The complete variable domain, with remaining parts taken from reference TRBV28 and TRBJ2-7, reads DVKVTQSSRYLVKRTGEKVFLECVQDMDHENMFWYRQDPGLGLRLIYFSYDVKMKEKGDIPEGYSVSREKKERFSLILESASTNQTSMYLCASSFIAGAYEQYFGPGTRLTVT.

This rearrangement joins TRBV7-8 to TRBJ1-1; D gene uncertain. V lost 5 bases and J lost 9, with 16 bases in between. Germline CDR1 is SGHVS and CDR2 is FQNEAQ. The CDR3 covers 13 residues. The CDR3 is CASSITEAWQAFF. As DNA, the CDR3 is TGTGCCAGCAGCATAACAGAAGCCTGGCAAGCTTTCTTT.

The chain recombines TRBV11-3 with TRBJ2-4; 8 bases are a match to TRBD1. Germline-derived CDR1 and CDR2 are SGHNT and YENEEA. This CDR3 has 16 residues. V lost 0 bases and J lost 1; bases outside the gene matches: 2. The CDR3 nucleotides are TGTGCCAGCAGCTTAGATGGACAGGGCGCCAAAAACATTCAGTACTTC. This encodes CASSLDGQGAKNIQYF.

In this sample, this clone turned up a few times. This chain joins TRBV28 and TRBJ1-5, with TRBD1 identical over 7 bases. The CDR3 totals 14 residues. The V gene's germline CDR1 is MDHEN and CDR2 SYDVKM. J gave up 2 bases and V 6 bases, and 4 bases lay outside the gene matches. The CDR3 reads CASRRTGGNQPQHF. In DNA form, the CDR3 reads TGTGCCAGCAGAAGAACAGGGGGCAATCAGCCCCAGCATTTT.

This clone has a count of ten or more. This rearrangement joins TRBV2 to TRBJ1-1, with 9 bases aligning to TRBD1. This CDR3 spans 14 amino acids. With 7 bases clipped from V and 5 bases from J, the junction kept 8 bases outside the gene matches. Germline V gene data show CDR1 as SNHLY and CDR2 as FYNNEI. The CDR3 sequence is CASNPGQGLTEAFF. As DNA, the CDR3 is TGTGCCAGCAATCCGGGACAGGGACTAACTGAAGCTTTCTTT.

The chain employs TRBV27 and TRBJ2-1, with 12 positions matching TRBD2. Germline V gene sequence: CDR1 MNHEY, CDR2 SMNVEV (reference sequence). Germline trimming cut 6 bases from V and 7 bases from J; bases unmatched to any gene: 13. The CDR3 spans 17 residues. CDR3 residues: CASRLIATSGRRNEQFF. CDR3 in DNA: TGTGCCAGCAGACTTATCGCGACTAGCGGGAGAAGAAATGAGCAGTTCTTC.